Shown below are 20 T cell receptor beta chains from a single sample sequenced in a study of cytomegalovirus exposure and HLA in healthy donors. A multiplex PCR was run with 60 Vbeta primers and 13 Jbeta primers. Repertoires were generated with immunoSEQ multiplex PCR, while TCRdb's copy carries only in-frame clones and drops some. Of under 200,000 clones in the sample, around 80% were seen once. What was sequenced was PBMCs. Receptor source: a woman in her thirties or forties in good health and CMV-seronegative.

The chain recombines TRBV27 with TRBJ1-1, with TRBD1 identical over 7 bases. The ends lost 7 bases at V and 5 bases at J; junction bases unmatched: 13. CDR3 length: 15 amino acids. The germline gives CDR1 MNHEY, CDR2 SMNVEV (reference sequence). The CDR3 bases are TGTGCCAGCAAAGAGAAAGGGGGCAGGAGGACTGAAGCTTTCTTT. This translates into CASKEKGGRRTEAFF.

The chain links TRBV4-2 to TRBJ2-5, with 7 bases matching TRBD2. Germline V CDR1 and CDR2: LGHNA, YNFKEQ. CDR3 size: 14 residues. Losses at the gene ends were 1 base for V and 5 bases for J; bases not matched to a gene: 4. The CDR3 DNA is TGTGCCAGCAGCCAAGTGACGGGAGGCGAGACCCAGTACTTC. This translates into CASSQVTGGETQYF.

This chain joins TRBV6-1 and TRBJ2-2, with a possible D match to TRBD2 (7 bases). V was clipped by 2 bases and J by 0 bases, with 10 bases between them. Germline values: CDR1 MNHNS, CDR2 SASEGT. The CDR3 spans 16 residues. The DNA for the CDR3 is TGTGCCAGCAGTGAAAGGGGGGGCGCGAACACCGGGGAGCTGTTTTTT. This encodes CASSERGGANTGELFF.

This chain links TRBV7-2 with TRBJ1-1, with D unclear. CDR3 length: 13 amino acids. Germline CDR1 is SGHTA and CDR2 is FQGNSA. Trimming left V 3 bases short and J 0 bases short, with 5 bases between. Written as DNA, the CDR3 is TGTGCCAGCAGCTTCTCTGTGAACACTGAAGCTTTCTTT. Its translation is CASSFSVNTEAFF. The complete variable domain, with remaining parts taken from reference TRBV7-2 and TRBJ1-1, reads GAGVSQSPSNKVTEKGKDVELRCDPISGHTALYWYRQSLGQGLEFLIYFQGNSAPDKSGLPSDRFSAERTGGSVSTLTIQRTQQEDSAVYLCASSFSVNTEAFFGQGTRLTVV.

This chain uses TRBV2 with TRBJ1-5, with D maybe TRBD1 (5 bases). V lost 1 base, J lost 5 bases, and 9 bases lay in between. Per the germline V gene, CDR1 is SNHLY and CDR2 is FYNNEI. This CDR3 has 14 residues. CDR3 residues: CASSEGAGYQPQHF. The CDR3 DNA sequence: TGTGCCAGCAGTGAAGGGGCAGGGTATCAGCCCCAGCATTTT.

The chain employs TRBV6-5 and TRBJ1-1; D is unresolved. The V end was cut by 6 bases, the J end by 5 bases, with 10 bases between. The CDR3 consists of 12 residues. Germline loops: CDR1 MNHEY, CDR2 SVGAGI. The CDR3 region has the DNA TGTGCCAGCAGCTACAGTGAGACTGAAGCTTTCTTT. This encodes CASSYSETEAFF.

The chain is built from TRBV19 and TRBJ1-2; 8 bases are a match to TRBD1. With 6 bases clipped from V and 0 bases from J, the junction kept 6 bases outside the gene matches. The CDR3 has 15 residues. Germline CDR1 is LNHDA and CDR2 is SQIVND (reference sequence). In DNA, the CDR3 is TGTGCCAGTAGCCAGGGGGCACCGGCTAACTATGGCTACACCTTC. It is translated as CASSQGAPANYGYTF.

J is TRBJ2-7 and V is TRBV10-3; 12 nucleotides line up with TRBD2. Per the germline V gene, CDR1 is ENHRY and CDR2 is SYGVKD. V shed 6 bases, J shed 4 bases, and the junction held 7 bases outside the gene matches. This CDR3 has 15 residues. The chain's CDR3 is CAIRPTSGREYEQYF. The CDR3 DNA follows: TGTGCCATCAGGCCGACTAGCGGGAGAGAATACGAGCAGTACTTC.

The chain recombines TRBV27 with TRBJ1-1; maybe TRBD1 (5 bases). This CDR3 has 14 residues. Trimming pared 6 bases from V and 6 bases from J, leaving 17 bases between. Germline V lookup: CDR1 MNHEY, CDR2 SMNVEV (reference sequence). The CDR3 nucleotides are TGTGCCAGCAGCCGAGTGGGGGGGATACCTGAAGCTTTCTTT. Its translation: CASSRVGGIPEAFF.

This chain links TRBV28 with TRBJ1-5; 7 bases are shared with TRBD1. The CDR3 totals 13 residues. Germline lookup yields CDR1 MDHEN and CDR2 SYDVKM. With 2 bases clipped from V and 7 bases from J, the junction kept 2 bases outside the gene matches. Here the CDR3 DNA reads TGTGCCAGCAGTTTAATACAGGGGCAGCCCCAGCATTTT. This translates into CASSLIQGQPQHF. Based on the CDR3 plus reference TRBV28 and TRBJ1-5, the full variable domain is DVKVTQSSRYLVKRTGEKVFLECVQDMDHENMFWYRQDPGLGLRLIYFSYDVKMKEKGDIPEGYSVSREKKERFSLILESASTNQTSMYLCASSLIQGQPQHFGDGTRLSIL.

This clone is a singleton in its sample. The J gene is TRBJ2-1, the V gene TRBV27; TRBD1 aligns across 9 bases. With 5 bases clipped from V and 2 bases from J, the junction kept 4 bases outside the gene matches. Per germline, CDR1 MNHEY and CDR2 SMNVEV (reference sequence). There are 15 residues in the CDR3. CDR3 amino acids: CASSPGTGPYNEQFF. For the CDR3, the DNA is TGTGCCAGCAGTCCCGGGACAGGGCCCTACAATGAGCAGTTCTTC.

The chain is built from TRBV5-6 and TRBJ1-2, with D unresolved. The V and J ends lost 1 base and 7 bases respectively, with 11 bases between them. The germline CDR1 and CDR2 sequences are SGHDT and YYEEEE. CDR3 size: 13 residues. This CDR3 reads CASSLFAGGGYTF. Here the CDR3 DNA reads TGTGCCAGCAGCTTGTTCGCAGGTGGTGGCTACACCTTC. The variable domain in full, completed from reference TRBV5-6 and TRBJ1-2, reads DAGVTQSPTHLIKTRGQQVTLRCSPKSGHDTVSWYQQALGQGPQFIFQYYEEEERQRGNFPDRFSGHQFPNYSSELNVNALLLGDSALYLCASSLFAGGGYTFGSGTRLTVV.

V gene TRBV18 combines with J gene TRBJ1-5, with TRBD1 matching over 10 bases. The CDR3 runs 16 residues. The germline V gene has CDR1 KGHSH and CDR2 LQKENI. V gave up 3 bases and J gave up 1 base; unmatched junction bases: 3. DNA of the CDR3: TGTGCCAGCTCACCGGGGACAGGGGTGAGCAATCAGCCCCAGCATTTT. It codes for CASSPGTGVSNQPQHF.

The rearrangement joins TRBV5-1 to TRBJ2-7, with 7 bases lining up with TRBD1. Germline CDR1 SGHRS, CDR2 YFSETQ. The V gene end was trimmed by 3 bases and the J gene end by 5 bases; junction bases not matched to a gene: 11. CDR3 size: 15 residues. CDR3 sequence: CASSYQQGTFNEQYF. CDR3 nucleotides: TGCGCCAGCAGCTATCAACAGGGGACCTTCAACGAGCAGTACTTC.

The DNA of the CDR3 is TGTGCCAGCAGCAAAGGGCTCAGGGGGATGAACACTGAAGCTTTCTTT. This gives the protein CASSKGLRGMNTEAFF. The chain employs TRBV14 and TRBJ1-1, with 7 nucleotides matching TRBD1. Germline lookup yields CDR1 SGHDN and CDR2 FVKESK. V dropped 5 bases and J dropped 0; count of bases not matched to a gene: 9. The CDR3 totals 16 residues.

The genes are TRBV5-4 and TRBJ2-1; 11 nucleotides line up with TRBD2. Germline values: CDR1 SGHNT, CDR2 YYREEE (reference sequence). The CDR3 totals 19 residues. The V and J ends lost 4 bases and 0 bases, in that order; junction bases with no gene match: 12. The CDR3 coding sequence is TGTGCCAGCAGCCTACGAGGGACTAGCGGAGATAGCTCCTACAATGAGCAGTTCTTC. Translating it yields CASSLRGTSGDSSYNEQFF. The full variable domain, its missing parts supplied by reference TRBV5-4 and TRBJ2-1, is ETGVTQSPTHLIKTRGQQVTLRCSSQSGHNTVSWYQQALGQGPQFIFQYYREEENGRGNFPPRFSGLQFPNYSSELNVNALELDDSALYLCASSLRGTSGDSSYNEQFFGPGTRLTVL.

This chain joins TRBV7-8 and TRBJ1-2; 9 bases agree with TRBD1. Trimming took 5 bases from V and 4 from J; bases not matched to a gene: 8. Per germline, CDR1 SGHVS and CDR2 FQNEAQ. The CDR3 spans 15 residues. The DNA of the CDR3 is TGTGCCAGCAGCCCCCGGGACAGGGATTCCTATGGCTACACCTTC. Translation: CASSPRDRDSYGYTF.

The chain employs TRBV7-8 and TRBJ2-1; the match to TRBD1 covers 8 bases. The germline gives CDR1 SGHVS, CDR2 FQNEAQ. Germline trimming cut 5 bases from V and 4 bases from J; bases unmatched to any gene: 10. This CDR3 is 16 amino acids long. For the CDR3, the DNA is TGTGCCAGCAGCCTACGACAGGGGAGGACTTACAATGAGCAGTTCTTC. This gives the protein CASSLRQGRTYNEQFF. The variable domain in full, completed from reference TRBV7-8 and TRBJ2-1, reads GAGVSQSPRYKVAKRGQDVALRCDPISGHVSLFWYQQALGQGPEFLTYFQNEAQLDKSGLPSDRFFAERPEGSVSTLKIQRTQQEDSAVYLCASSLRQGRTYNEQFFGPGTRLTVL.

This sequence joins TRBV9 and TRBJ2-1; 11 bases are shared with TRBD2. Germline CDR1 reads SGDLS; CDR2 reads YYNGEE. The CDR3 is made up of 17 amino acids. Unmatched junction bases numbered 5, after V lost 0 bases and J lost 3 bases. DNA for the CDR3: TGTGCCAGCAGCGTAGGTCTAGCGGGAGGCTTCTACAATGAGCAGTTCTTC. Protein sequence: CASSVGLAGGFYNEQFF.

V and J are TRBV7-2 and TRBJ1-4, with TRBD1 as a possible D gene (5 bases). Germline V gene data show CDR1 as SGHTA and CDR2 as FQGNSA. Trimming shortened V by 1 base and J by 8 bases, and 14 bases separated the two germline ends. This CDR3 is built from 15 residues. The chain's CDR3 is CASSLEQGKGEKLFF. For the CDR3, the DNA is TGTGCCAGCAGCTTAGAGCAGGGTAAAGGAGAAAAACTGTTTTTT.